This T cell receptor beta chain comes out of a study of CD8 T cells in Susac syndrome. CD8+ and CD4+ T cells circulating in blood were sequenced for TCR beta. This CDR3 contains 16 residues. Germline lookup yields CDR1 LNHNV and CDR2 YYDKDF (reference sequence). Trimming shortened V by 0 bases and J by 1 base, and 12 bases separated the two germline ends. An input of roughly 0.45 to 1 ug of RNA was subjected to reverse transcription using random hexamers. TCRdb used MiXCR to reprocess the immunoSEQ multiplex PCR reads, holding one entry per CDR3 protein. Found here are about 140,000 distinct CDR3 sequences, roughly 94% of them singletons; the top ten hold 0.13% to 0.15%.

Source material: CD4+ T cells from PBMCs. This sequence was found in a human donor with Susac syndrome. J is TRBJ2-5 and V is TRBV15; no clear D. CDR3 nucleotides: TGTGCCACCAGCAGAGATAGTAGGGCTACCCAAGAGACCCAGTACTTC. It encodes CATSRDSRATQETQYF.